Listed below are T cell receptor beta chains from one sample, sequenced in a study of cytomegalovirus exposure and HLA in healthy donors. Data came from immunoSEQ multiplex PCR; TCRdb stores just in-frame clones and leaves some out. The sample has roughly 100,000 clones; approximately 72% are singletons. Source material: PBMCs. The receptors were gathered from a woman aged 45-60 years in good health and CMV-seronegative. Both conserved end residues are part of each CDR3. The D gene is left open where the match is weak. Size tells how often a clone was seen (once, few, many) or the class of an expanded clone, and some rows leave it out.

clone_size	d_call	cdr3_length	v_call	j_call	cdr3_aa	cdr3_nt
few	.	17	TRBV25-1	TRBJ1-5	CASSEIMSDSSNQPQHF	TGTGCCAGCAGTGAAATAATGTCCGACAGTAGCAATCAGCCCCAGCATTTT
.	TRBD1	15	TRBV12-5	TRBJ2-7	CASGRKDRVSYEQYF	TGTGCTAGTGGTAGAAAGGACAGGGTGAGCTACGAGCAGTACTTC
.	TRBD2	16	TRBV5-4	TRBJ2-3	CASSFGREGSTDTQYF	TGTGCCAGCAGCTTTGGTCGGGAGGGTAGCACAGATACGCAGTATTTT
once	TRBD2	16	TRBV6-6	TRBJ2-7	CASSYWGGLTNYEQYF	TGTGCCAGCAGTTACTGGGGGGGACTCACAAACTACGAGCAGTACTTC
.	TRBD1	15	TRBV15	TRBJ1-1	CATSSGQGQVTEAFF	TGTGCCACCAGCAGCGGACAGGGGCAGGTTACTGAAGCTTTCTTT
.	.	13	TRBV5-4	TRBJ1-2	CASSLVRNYGYTF	TGTGCCAGCAGCTTGGTCCGGAACTATGGCTACACCTTC
few	TRBD1	14	TRBV5-5	TRBJ1-1	CASSFDRGRSEAFF	TGTGCCAGCAGCTTCGACAGGGGTAGGTCTGAAGCTTTCTTT
.	.	15	TRBV28	TRBJ2-7	CASSLERFSSYEQYF	TGTGCCAGCAGTTTGGAGCGTTTTAGCTCCTACGAGCAGTACTTC
.	.	16	TRBV7-9	TRBJ2-5	CASSPAGGGTKIGQYF	TGTGCCAGCAGCCCAGCTGGGGGCGGAACAAAGATAGGCCAGTACTTC
.	.	13	TRBV19	TRBJ1-6	CASSTGGNSPLHF	TGTGCCAGTAGTACCGGGGGGAACTCACCCCTCCACTTT
.	TRBD1	14	TRBV6-1	TRBJ2-5	CASSPTGGQETQYF	TGTGCCAGCAGTCCTACAGGGGGTCAAGAGACCCAGTACTTC
few	.	16	TRBV5-8	TRBJ2-3	CASSPWQGSGTDTQYF	TGTGCCAGCAGCCCTTGGCAGGGCTCGGGCACAGATACGCAGTATTTT
few	TRBD2	18	TRBV7-8	TRBJ2-5	CASSLRGWTGLAEKTQYF	TGTGCCAGCAGCTTAAGGGGTTGGACGGGACTAGCGGAGAAGACCCAGTACTTC
few	.	18	TRBV4-3	TRBJ2-2	CASQFAGPQGPSAGELFF	TGCGCCAGCCAGTTCGCGGGACCCCAAGGCCCCAGCGCCGGGGAGCTGTTTTTT
.	.	14	TRBV14	TRBJ1-1	CASSQERGGTEAFF	TGTGCCAGCAGCCAAGAGAGGGGGGGGACTGAAGCTTTCTTT
.	.	15	TRBV9	TRBJ2-3	CASSVGGFYTDTQYF	TGTGCCAGCAGCGTTGGCGGATTCTACACAGATACGCAGTATTTT
.	.	12	TRBV2	TRBJ2-7	CASSDSVTRVYF	TGTGCCAGCAGTGACAGTGTAACTAGGGTGTACTTC
few	TRBD1	17	TRBV18	TRBJ1-1	CASSRDSVSAMNTEAFF	TGTGCCAGCTCACGGGACAGTGTTTCGGCAATGAACACTGAAGCTTTCTTT
.	TRBD2	14	TRBV14	TRBJ2-5	CASNERGREETQYF	TGTGCCAGCAACGAGCGGGGACGTGAAGAGACCCAGTACTTC
.	TRBD2	15	TRBV28	TRBJ2-7	CASIKGLAGIYEQYF	TGTGCCAGCATCAAAGGACTAGCGGGGATCTACGAGCAGTACTTC
few	TRBD1	14	TRBV29-1	TRBJ2-2	CSAWSDRGAGELFF	TGCAGCGCCTGGTCGGACAGGGGGGCCGGGGAGCTGTTTTTT
.	TRBD2	15	TRBV11-3	TRBJ2-3	CASSLRTSLTDTQYF	TGTGCCAGCAGCCTGCGGACTAGCCTCACAGATACGCAGTATTTT
.	TRBD2	19	TRBV7-9	TRBJ2-7	CASSPRGTSGGPSSYEQYF	TGTGCCAGCAGCCCTAGAGGGACTAGCGGGGGTCCGAGCTCCTACGAGCAGTACTTC
.	.	13	TRBV7-9	TRBJ1-5	CASSRQGNQPQHF	TGTGCCAGCAGCCGACAGGGCAATCAGCCCCAGCATTTT
.	TRBD1	15	TRBV7-9	TRBJ2-1	CASRTRGTGVGEQFF	TGTGCCAGCAGGACTAGGGGGACAGGGGTGGGTGAGCAGTTCTTC
few	TRBD2	16	TRBV5-1	TRBJ2-2	CASSPRGGHNTGELFF	TGCGCCAGCAGCCCTCGGGGGGGTCACAACACCGGGGAGCTGTTTTTT
.	.	14	TRBV4-1	TRBJ2-1	CASSQPSTGSGQFF	TGCGCCAGCAGCCAACCCTCTACGGGGAGTGGGCAGTTCTTC
few	.	16	TRBV25-1	TRBJ1-1	CASSDQTLGGRAEAFF	TGTGCCAGCAGTGACCAAACCTTGGGGGGTAGGGCTGAAGCTTTCTTT
.	.	12	TRBV7-2	TRBJ2-5	CASSTRSETQYF	TGTGCCAGCAGTACTAGATCGGAGACCCAGTACTTC
.	TRBD1	14	TRBV19	TRBJ2-5	CASSPGTGGKTQYF	TGTGCCAGTAGTCCGGGGACAGGGGGAAAGACCCAGTACTTC
few	TRBD2	15	TRBV7-8	TRBJ2-7	CASSLKLAGHYEQYF	TGTGCCAGCAGCTTAAAACTAGCGGGACACTACGAGCAGTACTTC
few	TRBD2	16	TRBV6-1	TRBJ2-7	CASSDLGVAGGPTEYF	TGTGCCAGCAGTGACTTAGGGGTAGCGGGAGGGCCAACGGAGTACTTC
.	TRBD1	12	TRBV29-1	TRBJ1-5	CSVGYRGQPQHF	TGCAGCGTGGGATACAGGGGTCAGCCCCAGCATTTT
.	.	16	TRBV11-1	TRBJ2-1	CASSLGRQASHNEQFF	TGTGCCAGCAGCTTAGGTCGACAGGCTTCCCACAATGAGCAGTTCTTC
.	.	12	TRBV28	TRBJ2-3	CASSVNQDTQYF	TGTGCCAGCAGTGTCAATCAAGATACGCAGTATTTT
.	.	15	TRBV18	TRBJ2-5	CASSQGSRVQETQYF	TGTGCCAGCTCACAGGGGTCAAGGGTCCAAGAGACCCAGTACTTC
once	TRBD1	15	TRBV6-4	TRBJ1-1	CASSDTSQGRTEAFF	TGTGCCAGCAGTGACACTTCACAGGGGCGCACTGAAGCTTTCTTT
.	TRBD1	13	TRBV9	TRBJ2-7	CASSASGGVEQYF	TGTGCCAGCAGCGCCTCAGGGGGCGTAGAGCAGTACTTC
.	.	15	TRBV28	TRBJ2-3	CASSLSHRSTDTQYF	TGTGCCAGCAGTTTATCTCACAGAAGCACAGATACGCAGTATTTT
.	.	15	TRBV2	TRBJ2-5	CASTNNFGVQETQYF	TGTGCCAGCACGAACAACTTCGGGGTCCAAGAGACCCAGTACTTC
.	TRBD1	14	TRBV7-8	TRBJ2-5	CASSPGQSQVTQYF	TGTGCCAGCAGCCCGGGACAGTCCCAAGTGACCCAGTACTTC
.	TRBD1	15	TRBV6-5	TRBJ2-5	CAISTDRGIGETQYF	TGTGCCATCAGTACAGACAGGGGGATTGGGGAGACCCAGTACTTC
.	.	12	TRBV5-6	TRBJ1-5	CASRTNNQPQHF	TGTGCCAGCAGGACAAACAATCAGCCCCAGCATTTT
once	TRBD1	14	TRBV4-2	TRBJ1-6	CASSPGTGRGTLHF	TGTGCCAGCAGCCCCGGGACAGGACGTGGAACCCTCCACTTT
.	.	15	TRBV27	TRBJ2-7	CASIPGKKFRYEQYF	TGTGCCAGCATACCGGGAAAAAAATTTCGCTACGAGCAGTACTTC
.	.	15	TRBV21-1	TRBJ2-7	CASSNGTGRSYEQYF	TGTGCCAGCAGCAACGGGACAGGCAGGAGCTACGAGCAGTACTTC
.	TRBD2	14	TRBV2	TRBJ2-5	CASSTSGVQETQYF	TGTGCCAGCAGTACTAGCGGGGTCCAAGAGACCCAGTACTTC
few	TRBD2	16	TRBV28	TRBJ2-1	CASSLFALAGDGEQFF	TGTGCCAGCAGTTTGTTTGCACTAGCGGGAGACGGTGAGCAGTTCTTC
.	TRBD1	13	TRBV5-1	TRBJ2-4	CASSEGQKNIQYF	TGCGCCAGCAGCGAGGGACAGAAAAACATTCAGTACTTC
few	.	14	TRBV2	TRBJ2-1	CASSPGRIYNEQFF	TGTGCCAGCAGCCCGGGGAGGATTTACAATGAGCAGTTCTTC
.	.	15	TRBV6-5	TRBJ1-4	CASSYSGGPNEKLFF	TGTGCCAGCAGTTACTCTGGGGGCCCTAATGAAAAACTGTTTTTT
.	TRBD2	17	TRBV7-8	TRBJ2-1	CASSLVGLAGVYNEQFF	TGTGCCAGCAGCTTAGTCGGACTAGCGGGAGTCTACAATGAGCAGTTCTTC
.	.	16	TRBV10-1	TRBJ2-7	CASSESRLDESYEQYF	TGCGCCAGCAGTGAGTCCAGACTAGACGAATCCTACGAGCAGTACTTC
few	TRBD1	15	TRBV9	TRBJ2-5	CASSVTGGFQETQYF	TGTGCCAGCAGCGTGACAGGGGGTTTCCAAGAGACCCAGTACTTC
.	TRBD1	17	TRBV10-3	TRBJ2-5	CAISADLGTGWRETQYF	TGTGCCATCAGTGCAGACCTTGGGACAGGGTGGAGGGAGACCCAGTACTTC
.	.	14	TRBV10-3	TRBJ2-7	CAIQGVAVSYEQYF	TGTGCCATCCAAGGGGTAGCGGTCTCCTACGAGCAGTACTTC